What follows describes a single TCR beta chain. The sample originates from a study of shared clonotypes between healthy human individuals. About the study: The donors, two women and a few men, were aged 18 to 49.

This table comes from immunoSEQ multiplex PCR, and its TCRdb copy is limited to in-frame clones, with some not included. Here the sample spans roughly 2.2 million clones, 92% being singletons. This CDR3 is 16 amino acids long. Germline V gives CDR1 SGHDT, CDR2 YYEEEE. Trimming pared 0 bases from V and 3 bases from J, leaving 16 bases between. The receptor comes from a man aged 18 to 35 in good health. Some clones in this sample may be carry-over from other donors' samples. The sequenced material came from naive CD4+ T cells from PBMCs. The subset: CD45RA+ positively selected. The chain uses TRBV5-6 and TRBJ2-7; no reliable D call. The CDR3 sequence is CASSLGLAGVIYEQYF. In DNA form, the CDR3 reads TGTGCCAGCAGCTTGGGGCTGGCAGGAGTTATCTACGAGCAGTACTTC.